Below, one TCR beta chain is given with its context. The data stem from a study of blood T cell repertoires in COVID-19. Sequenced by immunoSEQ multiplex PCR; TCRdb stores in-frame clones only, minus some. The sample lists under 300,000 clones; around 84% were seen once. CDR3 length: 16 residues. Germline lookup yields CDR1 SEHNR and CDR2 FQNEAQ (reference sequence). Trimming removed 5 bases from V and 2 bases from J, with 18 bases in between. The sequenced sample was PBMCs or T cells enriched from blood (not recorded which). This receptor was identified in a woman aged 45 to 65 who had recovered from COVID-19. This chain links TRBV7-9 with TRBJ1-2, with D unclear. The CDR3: CASSPINAGANYGYTF. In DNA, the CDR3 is TGTGCCAGCAGCCCGATCAATGCAGGCGCCAACTATGGCTACACCTTC.